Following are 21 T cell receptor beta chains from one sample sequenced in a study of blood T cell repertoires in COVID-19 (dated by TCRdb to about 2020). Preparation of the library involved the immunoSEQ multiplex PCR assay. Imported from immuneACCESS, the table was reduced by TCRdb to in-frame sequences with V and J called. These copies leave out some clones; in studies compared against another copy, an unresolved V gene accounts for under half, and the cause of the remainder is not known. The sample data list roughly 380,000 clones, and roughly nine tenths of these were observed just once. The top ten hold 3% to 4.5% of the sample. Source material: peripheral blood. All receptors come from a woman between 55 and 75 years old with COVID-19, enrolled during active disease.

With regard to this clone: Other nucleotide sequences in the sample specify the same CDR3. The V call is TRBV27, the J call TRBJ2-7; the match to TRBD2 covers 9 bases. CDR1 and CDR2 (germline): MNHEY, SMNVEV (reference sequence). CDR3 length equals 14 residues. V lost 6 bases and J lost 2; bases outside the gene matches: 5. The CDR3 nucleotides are TGTGCCAGCAGAAGAAGCGGGGGGACCTACGAGCAGTACTTC. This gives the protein CASRRSGGTYEQYF.

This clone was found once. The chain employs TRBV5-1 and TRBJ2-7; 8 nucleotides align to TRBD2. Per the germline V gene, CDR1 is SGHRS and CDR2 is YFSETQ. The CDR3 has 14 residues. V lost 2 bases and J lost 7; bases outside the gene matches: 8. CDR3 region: CASSFSGEVWEQYF. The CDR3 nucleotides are TGCGCCAGCAGCTTTAGCGGGGAAGTTTGGGAGCAGTACTTC. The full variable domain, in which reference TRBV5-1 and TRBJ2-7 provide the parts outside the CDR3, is KAGVTQTPRYLIKTRGQQVTLSCSPISGHRSVSWYQQTPGQGLQFLFEYFSETQRNKGNFPGRFSGRQFSNSRSEMNVSTLELGDSALYLCASSFSGEVWEQYFGPGTRLTVT.

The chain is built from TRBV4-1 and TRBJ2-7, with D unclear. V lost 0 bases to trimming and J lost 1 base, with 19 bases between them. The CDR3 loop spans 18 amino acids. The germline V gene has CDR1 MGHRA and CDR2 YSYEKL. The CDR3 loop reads CASSQEPLMIPGSYEQYF. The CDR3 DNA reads TGCGCCAGCAGCCAAGAACCCCTGATGATCCCCGGGTCCTACGAGCAGTACTTC.

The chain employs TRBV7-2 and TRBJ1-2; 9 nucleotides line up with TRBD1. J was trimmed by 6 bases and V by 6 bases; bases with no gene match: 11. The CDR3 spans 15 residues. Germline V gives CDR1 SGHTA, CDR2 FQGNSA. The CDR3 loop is CASRRRTGVEDGYTF. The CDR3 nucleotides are TGTGCCAGCAGACGGAGGACAGGGGTCGAGGATGGCTACACCTTC.

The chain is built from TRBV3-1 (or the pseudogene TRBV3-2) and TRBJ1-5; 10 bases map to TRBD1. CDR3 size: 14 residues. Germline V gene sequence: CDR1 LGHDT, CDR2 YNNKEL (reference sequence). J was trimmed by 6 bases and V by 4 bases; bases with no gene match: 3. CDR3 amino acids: CASSRTGGAQPQHF. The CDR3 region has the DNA TGTGCCAGCAGCCGGACAGGGGGGGCTCAGCCCCAGCATTTT.

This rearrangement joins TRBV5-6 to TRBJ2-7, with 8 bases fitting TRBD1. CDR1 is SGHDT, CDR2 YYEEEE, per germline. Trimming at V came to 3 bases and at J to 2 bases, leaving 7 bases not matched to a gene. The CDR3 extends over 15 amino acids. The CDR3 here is CASSSQDRAAYEQYF. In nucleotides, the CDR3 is TGTGCCAGCAGCTCACAGGACAGGGCAGCCTACGAGCAGTACTTC. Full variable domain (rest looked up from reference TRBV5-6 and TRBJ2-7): DAGVTQSPTHLIKTRGQQVTLRCSPKSGHDTVSWYQQALGQGPQFIFQYYEEEERQRGNFPDRFSGHQFPNYSSELNVNALLLGDSALYLCASSSQDRAAYEQYFGPGTRLTVT.

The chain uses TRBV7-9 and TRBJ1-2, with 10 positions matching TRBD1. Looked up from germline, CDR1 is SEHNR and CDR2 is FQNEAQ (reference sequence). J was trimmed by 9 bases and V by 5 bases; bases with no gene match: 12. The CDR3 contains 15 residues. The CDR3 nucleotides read TGTGCCAGCAGCGCCCCGGACAGGGGGTGGGAGAGCTACACCTTC. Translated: CASSAPDRGWESYTF.

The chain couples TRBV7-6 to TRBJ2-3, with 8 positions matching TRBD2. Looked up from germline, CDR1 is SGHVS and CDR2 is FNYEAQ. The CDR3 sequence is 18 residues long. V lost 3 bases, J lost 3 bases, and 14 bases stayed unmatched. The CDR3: CASSFTRSGGPITDTQYF. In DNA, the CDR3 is TGTGCCAGCAGCTTCACCCGCTCGGGGGGGCCGATAACAGATACGCAGTATTTT.

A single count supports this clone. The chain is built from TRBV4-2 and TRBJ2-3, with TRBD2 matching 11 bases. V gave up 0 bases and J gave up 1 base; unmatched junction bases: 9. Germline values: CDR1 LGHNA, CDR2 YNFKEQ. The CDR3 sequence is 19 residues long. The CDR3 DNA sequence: TGTGCCAGCAGCCAAGAAACCATAGCGGGGGGGCCGGGCACAGATACGCAGTATTTT. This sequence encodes CASSQETIAGGPGTDTQYF.

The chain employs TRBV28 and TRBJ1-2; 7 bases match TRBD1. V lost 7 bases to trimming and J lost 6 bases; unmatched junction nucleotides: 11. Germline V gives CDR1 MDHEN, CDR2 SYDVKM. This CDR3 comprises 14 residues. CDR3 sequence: CASIRGQLGHGYTF. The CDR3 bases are TGTGCCAGCATTCGGGGACAGTTGGGCCATGGCTACACCTTC.

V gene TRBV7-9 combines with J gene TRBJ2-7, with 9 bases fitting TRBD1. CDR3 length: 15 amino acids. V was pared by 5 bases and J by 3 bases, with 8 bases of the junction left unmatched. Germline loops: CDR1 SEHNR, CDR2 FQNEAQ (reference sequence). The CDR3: CASSPRTGAGYEQYF. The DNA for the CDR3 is TGTGCCAGCAGCCCAAGGACAGGGGCCGGCTACGAGCAGTACTTC.

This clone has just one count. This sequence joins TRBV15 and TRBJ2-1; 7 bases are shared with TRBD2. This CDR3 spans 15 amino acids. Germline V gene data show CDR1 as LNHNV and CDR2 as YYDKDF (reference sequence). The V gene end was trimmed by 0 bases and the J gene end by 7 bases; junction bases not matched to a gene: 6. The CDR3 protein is CATSRDRGGGNEQFF. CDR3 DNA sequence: TGTGCCACCAGCAGAGATCGGGGCGGGGGTAATGAGCAGTTCTTC.

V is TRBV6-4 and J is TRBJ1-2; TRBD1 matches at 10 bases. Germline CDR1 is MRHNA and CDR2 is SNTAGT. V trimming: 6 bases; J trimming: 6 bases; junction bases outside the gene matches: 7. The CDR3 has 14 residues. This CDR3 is CASSHRQGADGYTF. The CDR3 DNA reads TGTGCCAGCAGCCATCGACAGGGGGCGGATGGCTACACCTTC.

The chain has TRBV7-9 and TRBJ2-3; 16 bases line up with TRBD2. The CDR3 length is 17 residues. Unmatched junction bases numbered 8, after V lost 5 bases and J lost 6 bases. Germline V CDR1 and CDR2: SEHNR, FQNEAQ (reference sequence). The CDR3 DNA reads TGTGCCAGCAGCCCCTTGGGACTAGCGGGGGGGCGGGATACGCAGTATTTT. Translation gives CASSPLGLAGGRDTQYF.

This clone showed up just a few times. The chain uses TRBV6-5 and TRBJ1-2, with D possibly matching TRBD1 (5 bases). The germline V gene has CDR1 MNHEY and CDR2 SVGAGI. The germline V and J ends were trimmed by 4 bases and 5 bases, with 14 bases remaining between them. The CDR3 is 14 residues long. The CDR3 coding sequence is TGTGCCAGCAGTTCCTCGGGGGGGAAGTATGGCTACACCTTC. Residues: CASSSSGGKYGYTF.

CDR3 region: CASSQPRVGYTF. The CDR3 region has the DNA TGCGCCAGCAGCCAACCCAGGGTTGGCTACACCTTC. The rearrangement uses TRBV4-1 and TRBJ1-2, with D tentatively TRBD1 (5 bases). The germline V gene has CDR1 MGHRA and CDR2 YSYEKL. Trimming took 2 bases from V and 7 from J, leaving 8 bases between them. This CDR3 has 12 residues.

The CDR3, as DNA: TGTGCCAGCAACCCACAGGGTAGCACAGATACGCAGTATTTT. This translates into CASNPQGSTDTQYF. The rearrangement uses TRBV28 and TRBJ2-3; maybe TRBD1 (6 bases). From germline, CDR1 is MDHEN and CDR2 SYDVKM. The CDR3 contains 14 residues. The V and J ends lost 7 bases and 0 bases respectively, with 11 bases between them.

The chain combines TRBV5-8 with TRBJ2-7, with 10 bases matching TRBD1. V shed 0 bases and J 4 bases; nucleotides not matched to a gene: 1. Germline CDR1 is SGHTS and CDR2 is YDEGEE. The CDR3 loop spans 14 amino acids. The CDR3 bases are TGTGCCAGCAGCTTGGGGACAGGGGGGTACGAGCAGTACTTC. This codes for CASSLGTGGYEQYF. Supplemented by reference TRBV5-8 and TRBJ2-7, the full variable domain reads EAGVTQSPTHLIKTRGQQATLRCSPISGHTSVYWYQQALGLGLQFLLWYDEGEERNRGNFPPRFSGRQFPNYSSELNVNALELEDSALYLCASSLGTGGYEQYFGPGTRLTVT.

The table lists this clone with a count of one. The CDR3 DNA reads TGTGCCACCTTCGACGGGCAGGGGGCACACGAGCAGTACTTC. Protein sequence: CATFDGQGAHEQYF. This sequence joins TRBV6-5 and TRBJ2-7; TRBD1 agrees at 8 bases. V lost 10 bases and J lost 5; bases outside the gene matches: 13. The V gene's germline CDR1 is MNHEY and CDR2 SVGAGI. This CDR3 has 14 amino acids.

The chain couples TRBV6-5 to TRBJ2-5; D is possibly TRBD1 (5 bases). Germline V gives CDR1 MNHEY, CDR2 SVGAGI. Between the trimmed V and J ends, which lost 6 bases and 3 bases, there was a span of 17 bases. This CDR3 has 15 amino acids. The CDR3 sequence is CASRLGLGPKETQYF. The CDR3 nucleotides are TGTGCCAGCAGGTTGGGTCTGGGGCCCAAAGAGACCCAGTACTTC.

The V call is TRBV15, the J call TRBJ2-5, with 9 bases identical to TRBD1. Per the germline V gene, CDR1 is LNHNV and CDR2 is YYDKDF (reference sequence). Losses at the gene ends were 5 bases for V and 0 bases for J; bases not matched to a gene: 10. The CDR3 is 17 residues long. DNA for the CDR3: TGTGCCACCAGCGGCTCTCTCGGGACAGGGAACCAAGAGACCCAGTACTTC. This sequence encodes CATSGSLGTGNQETQYF.